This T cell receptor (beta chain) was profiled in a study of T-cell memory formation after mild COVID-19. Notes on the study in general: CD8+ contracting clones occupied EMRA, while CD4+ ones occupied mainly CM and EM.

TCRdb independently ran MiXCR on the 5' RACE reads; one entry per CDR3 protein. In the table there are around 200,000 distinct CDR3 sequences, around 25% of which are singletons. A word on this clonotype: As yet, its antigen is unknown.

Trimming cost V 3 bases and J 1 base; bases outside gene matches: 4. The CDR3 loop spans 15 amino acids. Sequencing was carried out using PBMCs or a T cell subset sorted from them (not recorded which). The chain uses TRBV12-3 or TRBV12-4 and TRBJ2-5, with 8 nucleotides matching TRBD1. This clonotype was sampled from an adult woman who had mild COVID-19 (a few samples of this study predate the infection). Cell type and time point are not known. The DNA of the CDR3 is TGTGCCAGCAGTTTGAGTACAGGGGGCCAAGAGACCCAGTACTTC. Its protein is CASSLSTGGQETQYF.